This T cell receptor beta chain comes out of a study of cytomegalovirus exposure and HLA in healthy donors. V was clipped by 5 bases and J by 7 bases, with 13 bases between them. Per germline, CDR1 SGHTA and CDR2 FQGNSA. This CDR3 spans 13 amino acids. Study-level results: An apparent linkage of common viral pathogens to several of the most significant clusters emerged in a later analysis. Cytomegalovirus association was listed for about 170 TCR beta chains.

A multiplex PCR was run with 60 Vbeta primers and 13 Jbeta primers. This table comes from immunoSEQ multiplex PCR, and its TCRdb copy is limited to in-frame clones, with some not included. The repertoire holds 93,000 or so clones, more than 65% seen once, with approximately 10% in the top ten. Details on this clone: Its cognate antigen is unknown.

The V gene is TRBV7-2, the J gene TRBJ2-3; D is unresolved. The sequence was obtained from a woman between 18 and 29 years old in good health and CMV-seropositive. Sequenced input: PBMCs. The CDR3 reads CASSRDSPHTQYF. In DNA, the CDR3 is TGTGCCAGCAGCCGAGACTCGCCCCATACGCAGTATTTT.